Listed below are T cell receptor beta chains from one sample, sequenced in a study of shared clonotypes between healthy human individuals. Profiled with immunoSEQ multiplex PCR; TCRdb holds only in-frame clones, not every one. Among around 600,000 clones listed, 95% to 98% were seen once. Input material: naive CD4+ T cells sorted from blood. The receptors were sampled from a woman in her 30s in good health. CDR3s include the opening cysteine and the closing phenylalanine or tryptophan. The D gene is left open where the match is weak. Size values are once, few and many counts, or a class for expanded clones, and some rows have none.

once TRBJ2-5 - TRBV2 CASRAGAQETQYF TGTGCCAGCAGGGCGGGGGCACAAGAGACCCAGTACTTC
- TRBJ2-3 TRBD2 TRBV5-1 CASSLVPSGTQDTQYF TGCGCCAGCAGCTTGGTCCCTAGCGGGACGCAAGATACGCAGTATTTT
- TRBJ2-5 - TRBV10-1 CASSESTGETQYF TGCGCCAGCAGTGAGTCGACGGGAGAGACCCAGTACTTC
- TRBJ2-7 - TRBV5-8 CASSAGVIAYEQYF TGTGCCAGCAGCGCTGGGGTCATCGCCTACGAGCAGTACTTC
- TRBJ2-2 - TRBV7-8 CASSRGRPLFANTGELFF TGTGCCAGCAGCCGCGGACGTCCCTTGTTCGCGAACACCGGGGAGCTGTTTTTT
- TRBJ1-1 - TRBV2 CASSGEGTTEAFF TGTGCCAGCAGTGGGGAGGGAACCACTGAAGCTTTCTTT
once TRBJ1-5 TRBD1 TRBV28 CASRVRGTGGLGPQHF TGTGCCAGCAGAGTGAGGGGGACAGGGGGTTTAGGGCCCCAGCATTTT
- TRBJ1-5 - TRBV4-1 CASSQVALGRVHQPQHF TGCGCCAGCAGCCAAGTGGCCCTAGGAAGGGTACATCAGCCCCAGCATTTT
- TRBJ1-5 - TRBV27 CASGRTALRQPQHF TGTGCCAGCGGGCGGACCGCGTTGAGGCAGCCCCAGCATTTT
- TRBJ2-5 - TRBV11-2 CASSWRGGRETQYF TGTGCCAGCAGCTGGAGGGGGGGACGAGAGACCCAGTACTTC
- TRBJ1-1 - TRBV19 CASSPLPPKNTEAFF TGTGCCAGTAGTCCCCTCCCCCCTAAGAACACTGAAGCTTTCTTT
- TRBJ2-7 - TRBV25-1 CASSLGTVSNYEQYF TGTGCCAGCAGTCTAGGGACCGTCAGTAACTACGAGCAGTACTTC
few TRBJ2-2 TRBD2 TRBV11-3 CASSLETGRANTGELFF TGTGCCAGCAGCTTAGAAACCGGGAGGGCGAACACCGGGGAGCTGTTTTTT
- TRBJ2-3 TRBD2 TRBV28 CASTAGGADTQYF TGTGCCAGCACAGCGGGAGGGGCAGATACGCAGTATTTT
- TRBJ2-2 - TRBV18 CASSLKTRTGELFF TGTGCCAGCTCACTTAAGACTAGAACCGGGGAGCTGTTTTTT
- TRBJ1-1 - TRBV28 CASSSPGAPQDGTEAFF TGTGCCAGCAGTTCGCCCGGGGCGCCCCAAGACGGCACTGAAGCTTTCTTT